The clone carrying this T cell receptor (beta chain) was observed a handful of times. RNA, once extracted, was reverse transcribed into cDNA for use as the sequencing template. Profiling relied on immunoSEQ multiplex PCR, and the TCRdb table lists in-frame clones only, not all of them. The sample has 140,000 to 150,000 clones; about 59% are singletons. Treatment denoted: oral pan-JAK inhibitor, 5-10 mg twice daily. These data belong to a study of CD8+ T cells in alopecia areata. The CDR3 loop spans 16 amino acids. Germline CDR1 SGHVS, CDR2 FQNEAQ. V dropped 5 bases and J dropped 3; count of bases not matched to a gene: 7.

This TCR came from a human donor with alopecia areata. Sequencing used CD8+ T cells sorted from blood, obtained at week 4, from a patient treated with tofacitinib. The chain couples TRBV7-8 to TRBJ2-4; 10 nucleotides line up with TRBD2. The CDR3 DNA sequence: TGTGCCAGCAGCCCCCGGACTAGCGGTGACAAAAACATTCAGTACTTC. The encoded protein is CASSPRTSGDKNIQYF.